The clone carrying this TCR beta chain was picked up many times. Its antigen is unidentified. TCR beta CDR3 region amplification was performed from RNA transcripts. TCR CDR3 underwent first-round RT-PCR with the HTBI primer set. Each CDR3 protein is one row after TCRdb ran MiXCR on the multiplex PCR reads. The sample has a few hundred thousand distinct CDR3 sequences; roughly 15% are singletons. This specimen comes from a study of T cells in Graves' hyperthyroidism and ophthalmopathy. The study, taken as a whole, reports: The majority of expanded thyroid clonotypes above 0.001 also appeared in blood.

Used for diagnoses were clinical symptoms, serum thyroxine and TRAb, thyroid ultrasound and orbital computed tomography. The clonotype originates from a woman aged 40 to 50 with Graves' ophthalmopathy. What was sequenced was blood.

The CDR3 sequence is CASRTQRNTEAFF. CDR3 sequence (DNA): TGTGCCAGCAGAACTCAGAGGAACACTGAAGCTTTCTTT. The chain recombines TRBV7-2 with TRBJ1-1; D unresolved. Germline CDR1 reads SGHTA; CDR2 reads FQGNSA. Trimming cost V 6 bases and J 1 base, with 9 bases left between them. The CDR3 sequence is 13 residues long.